This TCR beta chain stems from a study of blood T cells in healthy people across ages. This clonotype was picked up a small number of times. What it binds is unknown. Each sample gave at least 7 million isolated PBMCs. Study-wide results and limits: Per million T cells, TCR beta diversity dropped roughly linearly as age increased. PBMCs went unsorted, and a conclusive naive versus antigen-experienced comparison was therefore prevented.

The length of the CDR3 is 13 residues. The germline V and J ends were trimmed by 8 bases and 5 bases, with 16 bases remaining between them. Germline V gene data show CDR1 as MDHEN and CDR2 as SYDVKM. Combining a sample-barcoded 5' primer with a J-beta primer mix, a second PCR ran for roughly 7 to 12 cycles. A single record per CDR3 protein comes from TCRdb applying MiXCR to the 5' RACE reads. The table records hundreds of thousands of distinct CDR3 sequences, under 45% of them present only once. This clonotype was obtained from a man between 60 and 75 years old in good health. Specimen: blood. This chain connects TRBV28 to TRBJ2-7, with D maybe TRBD1 (6 bases). The CDR3 sequence is CASGTGHLNEQYF. The DNA for the CDR3 is TGTGCCAGCGGTACAGGGCATCTTAACGAGCAGTACTTC.